This is a list of T cell receptor beta chains from one sample in a study of blood T cell repertoires in COVID-19. Profiling relied on immunoSEQ multiplex PCR, and the TCRdb table lists in-frame clones only, not all of them. The sample holds more than 35,000 clones, about 88% seen once. The sequenced sample consisted of peripheral blood. Every receptor here comes from a man aged 65 to 79 with active COVID-19. Both conserved end residues are part of each CDR3. D genes are given only for firm matches. Clone size appears in some rows only: once, few, many, or a class for an expanded clone.

J | length | V | size | D | CDR3 | DNA
TRBJ2-1 | 14 | TRBV29-1 | NA | TRBD2 | CSVGSSGIGNEQFF | TGCAGCGTTGGTAGTAGCGGGATAGGCAATGAGCAGTTCTTC
TRBJ2-1 | 16 | TRBV18 | NA | TRBD2 | CASSRPGLAGGNEQFF | TGTGCCAGCTCACGACCGGGACTAGCGGGGGGGAATGAGCAGTTCTTC
TRBJ2-3 | 17 | TRBV13 | NA | TRBD2 | CASSSRGGPTPLDTQYF | TGTGCCAGCAGCTCACGCGGGGGGCCGACCCCCCTAGATACGCAGTATTTT
TRBJ2-7 | 15 | TRBV2 | NA | TRBD2 | CASSLGSGGAEEQYF | TGTGCCAGCAGCCTCGGGAGCGGGGGGGCGGAAGAGCAGTACTTC
TRBJ1-1 | 14 | TRBV6-5 | NA | NA | CASSKRATRTEAFF | TGTGCCAGCAGCAAGAGGGCTACCCGCACTGAAGCTTTCTTT
TRBJ1-4 | 13 | TRBV5-6 | once | NA | CASSWGVGEKLFF | TGTGCCAGCAGCTGGGGGGTCGGGGAAAAACTGTTTTTT
TRBJ2-3 | 14 | TRBV6-5 | NA | TRBD1 | CASSWDREVYTQYF | TGTGCCAGCAGTTGGGACAGGGAGGTATATACGCAGTATTTT
TRBJ2-7 | 11 | TRBV25-1 | NA | NA | CASSEPGQTLF | TGTGCCAGCAGTGAGCCGGGACAAACCCTCTTC
TRBJ2-4 | 14 | TRBV3-1/TRBV3-2 | NA | TRBD1 | CASSQGTGGNIQYF | TGTGCCAGCAGCCAAGGGACAGGGGGAAACATTCAGTACTTC
TRBJ1-3 | 14 | TRBV6-5 | NA | NA | CATRRGDSGNTIYF | TGTGCCACGCGGAGAGGCGACTCTGGAAACACCATATATTTT
TRBJ2-7 | 14 | TRBV9 | NA | TRBD2 | CASSVGGSGREQYF | TGTGCCAGCAGCGTAGGCGGGAGCGGGCGGGAGCAGTACTTC
TRBJ2-1 | 15 | TRBV14 | NA | TRBD1 | CASSQDRGPYNEQFF | TGTGCCAGCAGCCAAGACAGGGGGCCTTACAATGAGCAGTTCTTC
TRBJ1-1 | 13 | TRBV10-3 | once | NA | CAISDQVNTEAFF | TGTGCCATCAGTGACCAGGTTAACACTGAAGCTTTCTTT
TRBJ2-7 | 13 | TRBV12-3/TRBV12-4 | NA | NA | CASSLQGNHEQYF | TGTGCCAGCAGTCTTCAGGGTAATCACGAGCAGTACTTC
TRBJ1-1 | 14 | TRBV3-1/TRBV3-2 | NA | TRBD1 | CASSPRAGGTEAFF | TGTGCCAGCAGCCCCAGGGCAGGGGGGACTGAAGCTTTCTTT
TRBJ2-3 | 15 | TRBV7-3 | NA | TRBD2 | CASSLTSGPRDTQYF | TGTGCCAGCAGCTTAACTAGCGGGCCCCGGGATACGCAGTATTTT
TRBJ1-3 | 16 | TRBV4-3 | once | NA | CASSQEGGPRGNTIYF | TGCGCCAGCAGCCAAGAAGGGGGACCGAGGGGAAACACCATATATTTT
TRBJ2-1 | 14 | TRBV11-3 | NA | NA | CASSFSSGHNEQFF | TGTGCCAGCAGCTTTAGTTCAGGGCACAATGAGCAGTTCTTC
TRBJ2-4 | 14 | TRBV6-5 | NA | NA | CASTLGAEGNIQYF | TGTGCCAGCACCCTCGGAGCGGAAGGAAACATTCAGTACTTC
TRBJ2-7 | 15 | TRBV4-1 | NA | NA | CASSRTQVSTYEQYF | TGCGCCAGCAGTCGAACACAGGTGTCGACCTACGAGCAGTACTTC
TRBJ1-5 | 15 | TRBV19 | NA | NA | CASSIMRLSNQPQHF | TGTGCCAGTAGTATCATGAGACTTTCCAATCAGCCCCAGCATTTT
TRBJ2-5 | 16 | TRBV15 | NA | TRBD1 | CATRATGTGGGETQYF | TGTGCCACCAGAGCCACCGGGACAGGGGGCGGAGAGACCCAGTACTTC
TRBJ2-5 | 14 | TRBV7-9 | NA | TRBD2 | CASSQTSGRETQYF | TGTGCCAGCAGCCAGACTAGCGGGAGAGAGACCCAGTACTTC
TRBJ1-4 | 16 | TRBV19 | NA | TRBD1 | CASSMAGTATNEKLFF | TGTGCCAGTAGTATGGCCGGGACAGCAACTAATGAAAAACTGTTTTTT
TRBJ1-4 | 13 | TRBV28 | once | NA | CASREAANEKLFF | TGTGCCAGCAGGGAGGCGGCTAATGAAAAACTGTTTTTT
TRBJ2-1 | 15 | TRBV27 | NA | NA | CASSPTPPRWNEQFF | TGTGCCAGCAGTCCGACACCACCCCGGTGGAATGAGCAGTTCTTC
TRBJ2-7 | 14 | TRBV11-2 | once | TRBD1 | CASNLRTGSYEQYF | TGTGCCAGCAACCTTCGGACAGGGTCCTACGAGCAGTACTTC
TRBJ1-2 | 17 | TRBV28 | once | NA | CASSFLGWREYFYGYTF | TGTGCCAGCAGTTTCCTCGGTTGGAGGGAGTATTTCTATGGCTACACCTTC
TRBJ2-1 | 17 | TRBV30 | NA | TRBD2 | CAWSPKGLAGGRDEQFF | TGTGCCTGGAGTCCTAAGGGACTAGCGGGGGGGCGGGATGAGCAGTTCTTC
TRBJ1-6 | 16 | TRBV27 | NA | TRBD1 | CASTTLRQGANSPLHF | TGTGCCAGCACTACCTTGAGACAGGGGGCGAATTCACCCCTCCACTTT
TRBJ2-7 | 14 | TRBV5-1 | NA | TRBD1 | CASSLDGTVYEQYF | TGCGCCAGCAGCTTGGATGGGACAGTCTACGAGCAGTACTTC
TRBJ2-5 | 14 | TRBV24-1 | NA | TRBD1 | CATAGDRGAETQYF | TGTGCCACCGCTGGGGACAGGGGAGCAGAGACCCAGTACTTC
TRBJ2-5 | 13 | TRBV2 | NA | NA | CASRVYPKETQYF | TGTGCCAGCAGGGTCTATCCGAAAGAGACCCAGTACTTC
TRBJ2-7 | 14 | TRBV30 | NA | TRBD2 | CAWMTSGRTYEQYF | TGTGCCTGGATGACTAGCGGGAGGACCTACGAGCAGTACTTC
TRBJ2-7 | 15 | TRBV7-9 | NA | TRBD2 | CASSTTSGKAHEQYF | TGTGCCAGCAGCACCACTAGCGGGAAGGCCCACGAGCAGTACTTC
TRBJ2-2 | 14 | TRBV6-5 | NA | NA | CASSVEVHTGELFF | TGTGCCAGCAGCGTGGAGGTGCATACCGGGGAGCTGTTTTTT
TRBJ2-2 | 15 | TRBV5-1 | NA | TRBD1 | CASTGQGVSTGELFF | TGCGCCAGCACTGGACAGGGGGTATCCACCGGGGAGCTGTTTTTT
TRBJ2-3 | 13 | TRBV12-3/TRBV12-4 | few | NA | CASSPPGANTQYF | TGTGCCAGCAGCCCACCCGGAGCTAATACGCAGTATTTT
TRBJ2-1 | 15 | TRBV4-3 | NA | NA | CASSKQGGVYNEQFF | TGCGCCAGCAGCAAACAGGGGGGGGTCTACAATGAGCAGTTCTTC
TRBJ2-5 | 15 | TRBV28 | NA | NA | CASSLPRTAQETQYF | TGTGCCAGCAGTTTACCTAGGACAGCACAAGAGACCCAGTACTTC
TRBJ2-7 | 16 | TRBV7-8 | NA | TRBD2 | CATWTSGRRESYEQYF | TGTGCCACCTGGACTAGCGGGAGGCGAGAGTCCTACGAGCAGTACTTC
TRBJ2-7 | 13 | TRBV13 | NA | NA | CASSLGRAYEQYF | TGTGCCAGCAGCTTAGGACGAGCCTACGAGCAGTACTTC
TRBJ1-1 | 14 | TRBV5-1 | NA | NA | CASRLMAGHTEAFF | TGCGCCAGCAGGCTTATGGCGGGGCACACTGAAGCTTTCTTT
TRBJ2-3 | 16 | TRBV9 | once | TRBD1 | CASSVGTGGSTDTQYF | TGTGCCAGCAGCGTAGGGACAGGGGGTAGCACAGATACGCAGTATTTT
TRBJ2-2 | 15 | TRBV9 | NA | NA | CASSPQGFDTGELFF | TGTGCCAGCAGCCCTCAGGGGTTTGACACCGGGGAGCTGTTTTTT